The following is a T cell receptor beta chain sequence with its context. This entry belongs to a study of blood T cell repertoires in COVID-19. Across the study: Samples taken during acute and convalescent COVID-19 were collected in the United States, Italy and Spain. T cells, B-cell-depleted T cells, or PBMCs supplied cDNA or gDNA.

Germline V gives CDR1 LGHDT, CDR2 YNNKEL (reference sequence). V was pared by 4 bases and J by 7 bases, with 8 bases of the junction left unmatched. The length of the CDR3 is 15 residues. Profiled with immunoSEQ multiplex PCR; TCRdb holds only in-frame clones, not every one. The repertoire holds about 330,000 clones, 83% seen once, with roughly 1.2% in the top ten. The sequenced material came from peripheral blood. The clonotype originates from a woman between 50 and 59 years old with acute or convalescent COVID-19. The V gene is TRBV3-1 (or the pseudogene TRBV3-2), the J gene TRBJ1-3, with 9 bases fitting TRBD1. This CDR3 is CASSLPGQGWNTIYF. The CDR3 DNA follows: TGTGCCAGCAGCCTTCCGGGACAGGGTTGGAACACCATATATTTT.